The TCR beta chain described here comes from a study of T cell responses to AZD1222 COVID-19 vaccine (TCRdb year 2021). In terms of the full investigation: Because spike-specific TCR depth and breadth did not differ between the two schedules, AZD1222 recipients who got a second dose at roughly 4 weeks were pooled with those who got a second dose at roughly 12 weeks. TCR sequencing was performed for more than 230 trial participants, of whom around 210 were given two doses of AZD1222 and some 26 were given two doses of MenACWY control vaccine. Trial participants were enrolled by age into subgroups of 18-55, 56-69 and 70-plus years, and roughly 150, 30 and 60 TCR-sequenced participants, respectively, were included in these subgroups.

The CDR3 runs 10 residues from the cysteine to the phenylalanine. The retained sequence is limited to the CDR3, 30 bases, with the frame set at the first base. CDR1 and CDR2 are drawn from the germline V gene: MNHEY, SVGAGI. V sheds 6 bases and J sheds 5 bases, leaving 4 bases between their ends. What the study reported, not specific to this receptor: Participants were mostly white British and included more females than males, and it was suggested by the authors that clonal diversity may have been underestimated. Because no samples from the day 14 peak response were available, repertoires could be characterized only after the peak T cell response. CD4 TCRs associated with the vaccine covered the entire spike protein, and the dominant responses were in regions 160-218 and 743-854. Reportedly, almost half of the unique spike-specific TCRs recognized epitopes lying outside the regions that are mutated in the B.1.351 and B.1.1.7 variants. The 56-69-year group was small, and its depth increase did not reach significance, likely because of low power. Conclusions about previously exposed vaccinees were limited because only 5 or 6 AZD1222 recipients were SARS-CoV-2 seropositive at baseline. After two AZD1222 doses, spike-specific TCR breadth and depth were significantly higher than at day 0 and than in MenACWY recipients.

The CDR3 regions of human TCRbeta chains were analyzed by immunosequencing. The original pipeline was this. TCRs in the repertoires were compared against a reference library of SARS-CoV-2-specific TCRs that had been generated with the MIRA antigen-specificity platform. Breadth was defined as the fraction of unique TCRs that were SARS-CoV-2-associated. Depth was defined as the fraction of total T cells that were SARS-CoV-2-associated. Each spike-specific TCR was assigned to its reactive spike region and to a CD4 or CD8 class using the MIRA data. Log10-transformed breadth and depth values were compared by one-way ANOVA with Sidak's multiple comparisons tests. TCRdb took over this immuneACCESS table, retaining in-frame rearrangements with V and J assigned. Such tables are incomplete; in checked studies, under half of the missing clones stem from an unresolved V gene, and the remainder is unexplained. Clone size and V and J calls were adopted from that table, with D and trimming inferred from the DNA. Counted in this sample were about 170,000 clones; roughly 92% of them appeared once. The ten largest clones capture over 1.5% of the sample.

In the paper's terms, the time point label means: baseline before first vaccination. Vaccinee samples were obtained from the UK trials COV001 and COV002, which included a single-blind randomized controlled phase 2/3 trial of AZD1222 (ChAdOx1 nCoV-19) in healthy adults. For TCRbeta chain sequencing, PBMC samples were collected from trial participants at day 0 and at day 28 after the second dose. Points on this clone: Its antigen target is currently unknown. No clone much larger than this one lies a single base away; base qualities are absent.

The sample in question was peripheral blood, obtained on day 0 of AZD1222 vaccination. The TCR originated in an adult in good health. This chain is built from TRBV6-5 and TRBJ1-1, with the D gene too uncertain to name. The DNA sequence reads TGTGCCAGCAGGGTTACTGAAGCTTTCTTT. This is translated as CASRVTEAFF.